A selection of T cell receptor beta chains follows, all from one sample in a study of blood T cells in healthy people across ages. Each CDR3 protein gets one entry after TCRdb re-called the 5' RACE reads with MiXCR. The table shows some 710,000 distinct CDR3 sequences, with approximately 22% occurring only once. What was sequenced was blood. These receptors were obtained from a man between 70 and 80 years old in good health. Each CDR3 is given with its conserved first and last residue. The D gene is left open where the match is weak. Size values are once, few and many counts, or a class for expanded clones, and some rows have none.

TRBJ2-5,.,few,TRBV2,TGTGCCAGCAGTGGGATCCGTAAAGAGACCCAGCACTTC,CASSGIRKETQHF
TRBJ2-5,TRBD2,.,TRBV6-6,TGTGCCAGCAGTTATCTTTCTAGCGGGGAAAAAGAGACCCAGTACTTC,CASSYLSSGEKETQYF
TRBJ2-3,TRBD2,.,TRBV20-1,TGCAGTGCTAGCCCCCCCGGGATGCTAGCGGGAGCAGATACGCAGTATTTT,CSASPPGMLAGADTQYF
TRBJ2-7,TRBD2,.,TRBV20-1,TGCAGTGTGCTAGCGGGGGCCACCTACGAGCAGTACTTC,CSVLAGATYEQYF
TRBJ2-3,.,few,TRBV12-3/TRBV12-4,TGTGCCAGCAGTAAGGCGGGGACAACAGATACGCAGTATTTT,CASSKAGTTDTQYF
TRBJ2-5,TRBD2,once,TRBV7-2,TGTGCCAGCAGCTTACGACCGGGACTAGCGGAGGGACCACAAGAGACCCAGTACTTC,CASSLRPGLAEGPQETQYF
TRBJ2-1,TRBD2,.,TRBV7-2,TGTGCCAGCAGGGAGCGGGGAGGTACCTCCCACAATGAGCAGTTCTTC,CASRERGGTSHNEQFF
TRBJ2-7,.,few,TRBV6-5,TGTGCCAGCAGCCCCGGGACACTCCATTCCTACGAGCAGTACTTC,CASSPGTLHSYEQYF
TRBJ2-7,TRBD1,.,TRBV20-1,TGCAGTGCTAGCCCCCGGGACAGGGCCTACGAGCAGTACTTC,CSASPRDRAYEQYF
TRBJ2-1,.,.,TRBV11-3,TGTGCCAGCAGCTTCGAGTCTGTCTCCTACAATGAGCAGTTCTTC,CASSFESVSYNEQFF
TRBJ2-7,TRBD1,.,TRBV29-1,TGCAGCGTACTCCCGGGACAGGGGTACGAGCAGTACTTC,CSVLPGQGYEQYF
TRBJ2-4,.,few,TRBV12-3/TRBV12-4,TGTGCCAGCAGCTCCGGGCTCCGAACATCCAAAAACATTCAGTACTTC,CASSSGLRTSKNIQYF
TRBJ1-3,.,.,TRBV24-1,TGTGCCACCAGTGATTTGCGCCGGGATTCTGGAAACACCATATATTTT,CATSDLRRDSGNTIYF
TRBJ2-7,TRBD1,few,TRBV6-1,TGTGCCAGCAGTGTGAACAGGGGGCTCTACGAGCAGTACTTC,CASSVNRGLYEQYF
TRBJ2-1,TRBD2,.,TRBV9,TGTGCCAGCAGCCCGACTAGCGGGAGGGCCTACTACAATGAGCAGTTCTTC,CASSPTSGRAYYNEQFF
TRBJ2-7,TRBD1,.,TRBV5-1,TGCGCCAGCAGCTTCTCGGACAGGGGCGACGAGCAGTACTTC,CASSFSDRGDEQYF
TRBJ1-5,TRBD1,.,TRBV20-1,TGCAGTGCTCCTCCCCCGGGACAGCTTAATCAGCCCCAGCATTTT,CSAPPPGQLNQPQHF
TRBJ2-6,.,.,TRBV5-1,TGCGCCAGCAGTCGCTGGGCTGAATCTGGGGCCAACGTCCTGACTTTC,CASSRWAESGANVLTF
TRBJ1-6,.,.,TRBV11-2,TGTGCCAGCAGCGCCGATTCACCCCTCCACTTT,CASSADSPLHF
TRBJ1-4,.,.,TRBV7-9,TGTGCCAGCAGCTTTGTGGCGGCAACTAATGAAAAACTGTTTTTT,CASSFVAATNEKLFF
TRBJ2-2,TRBD2,.,TRBV20-1,TGCAGTGCTAGACGCGGGGGGGCGGGAACCGGGGAGCTGTTTTTT,CSARRGGAGTGELFF
TRBJ1-1,.,few,TRBV28,TGTGCCAGCAAGTTGAGGCAGCGGAACACTGAAGCTTTCTTT,CASKLRQRNTEAFF
TRBJ2-7,.,.,TRBV12-3/TRBV12-4,TGTGCCAGCAGTTTGTACAACTCCTACGAGCAGTACTTC,CASSLYNSYEQYF
TRBJ2-1,TRBD2,few,TRBV7-9,TGTGCCAGCAGATCCGGACTCGGGACTAAAAATGAGCAGTTCTTC,CASRSGLGTKNEQFF
TRBJ2-5,TRBD2,.,TRBV3-1,TGTGCCAGCAGCAAACTAGCGGGGGGGCTGGAGACCCAGTACTTC,CASSKLAGGLETQYF
TRBJ2-1,TRBD1,few,TRBV20-1,TGCAGTGCTAGTCGCGGGACAGGTACCTACAATGAGCAGTTCTTC,CSASRGTGTYNEQFF
TRBJ2-4,.,few,TRBV29-1,TGCAGCGTCGCACAGGGGACTTGCAAAAACATTCAGTACTTC,CSVAQGTCKNIQYF
TRBJ1-4,.,few,TRBV7-2,TGTGCCAGCAGCTTAATGGCAACTAATGAAAAACTGTTTTTT,CASSLMATNEKLFF
TRBJ2-1,TRBD2,.,TRBV5-5,TGTGCCAGCAGCTTGGCGACACTAGCGGGAGATGAGCAGTTCTTC,CASSLATLAGDEQFF
TRBJ2-3,.,.,TRBV9,TGTGCCAGCAGCGTATCGTTTGCGCGTCCCATCACAGATACGCAGTATTTT,CASSVSFARPITDTQYF
TRBJ2-2,.,.,TRBV7-2,TGTGCCAGCAGCTTTGGGGCTGTAGGGTCCCCCGGGGAGCTGTTTTTT,CASSFGAVGSPGELFF
TRBJ1-2,.,many,TRBV5-1,TGCGCCAGCAGCTTCGCCCTCTCAGCTAACTATGGCTACACCTTC,CASSFALSANYGYTF
TRBJ1-5,.,.,TRBV12-3/TRBV12-4,TGTGCCAGCAAGGGGCCCAATCAGCCCCAGCATTTT,CASKGPNQPQHF
TRBJ1-2,TRBD1,.,TRBV20-1,TGCAGTGCTCAGGACAGGGTCAACTATGGCTACACCTTC,CSAQDRVNYGYTF
TRBJ2-3,.,.,TRBV6-5,TGTGCCAGCAGTTACTCAGGGGGAACTGGCACAGATACGCAGTATTTT,CASSYSGGTGTDTQYF
TRBJ2-1,.,.,TRBV12-3/TRBV12-4,TGTGCCAGCAGTTTAAACGGCGGTAACAATGAGCAGTTCTTC,CASSLNGGNNEQFF
TRBJ2-3,.,many,TRBV2,TGTGCCAGCAGCCGAGACTCCTTCCCAGATACGCAGTATTTT,CASSRDSFPDTQYF
TRBJ1-1,.,few,TRBV12-3/TRBV12-4,TGTGCCAGCAGTCCGACGGGGCGCGACACTGAAGCTTTCTTT,CASSPTGRDTEAFF
TRBJ2-5,TRBD2,.,TRBV12-3/TRBV12-4,TGTGCCAGCAGTTGGCGGGAGTACCAAGAGACCCAGTACTTC,CASSWREYQETQYF
TRBJ1-4,TRBD1,few,TRBV7-2,TGTGCCAGCAGCCGACGACAGGGGGGTAATGAAAAACTGTTTTTT,CASSRRQGGNEKLFF
TRBJ2-1,.,.,TRBV5-1,TGCGCCAGCAGCTTGGGGGCGGGCCTAAGAAACAATGAGCAGTTCTTC,CASSLGAGLRNNEQFF
TRBJ2-5,TRBD2,.,TRBV9,TGTGCCAGCAGCGTAGGGCTAGCGGGTGAGACCCAGTACTTC,CASSVGLAGETQYF
TRBJ2-1,.,many,TRBV12-3/TRBV12-4,TGTGCCAGCACGTACCGTCGGGAGCAGTTCTTC,CASTYRREQFF
TRBJ2-7,TRBD2,few,TRBV5-8,TGTGCCAGCAGCTTGGTGACGTTTCTGGGGGGGGACTCGGAGTCCTACGAGCAGTACTTC,CASSLVTFLGGDSESYEQYF
TRBJ2-3,TRBD2,many,TRBV10-3,TGTGCCATCAGCAATAGCGGGAGTCGTACAGATACGCAGTATTTT,CAISNSGSRTDTQYF